This T cell receptor (beta chain) was obtained from a study of blood T cell repertoires in COVID-19. In the authors' methods: Quantification of nucleated cells was approximated via reference gene primer amplification. Sequenced by immunoSEQ multiplex PCR; TCRdb stores in-frame clones only, minus some. Clone size and V and J calls were adopted from that table, with D and trimming inferred from the DNA. The sample carries nearly 400,000 clones, approximately 89% recorded once. The specimen sequenced was PBMCs or T cells enriched from blood (not recorded which). This TCR derives from a woman aged 25 to 39 who had recovered from COVID-19.

Here the CDR3 reads CASSRVGSSYEQYF. DNA for the CDR3: TGTGCCAGCAGCCGTGTCGGGAGCTCCTACGAGCAGTACTTC. The chain uses TRBV19 and TRBJ2-7, with a weak D call TRBD2 (6 bases). Trimming took 9 bases from V and 0 from J, leaving 15 bases between them. CDR1 is LNHDA and CDR2 is SQIVND in the germline V gene (reference sequence). This CDR3 has 14 amino acids.